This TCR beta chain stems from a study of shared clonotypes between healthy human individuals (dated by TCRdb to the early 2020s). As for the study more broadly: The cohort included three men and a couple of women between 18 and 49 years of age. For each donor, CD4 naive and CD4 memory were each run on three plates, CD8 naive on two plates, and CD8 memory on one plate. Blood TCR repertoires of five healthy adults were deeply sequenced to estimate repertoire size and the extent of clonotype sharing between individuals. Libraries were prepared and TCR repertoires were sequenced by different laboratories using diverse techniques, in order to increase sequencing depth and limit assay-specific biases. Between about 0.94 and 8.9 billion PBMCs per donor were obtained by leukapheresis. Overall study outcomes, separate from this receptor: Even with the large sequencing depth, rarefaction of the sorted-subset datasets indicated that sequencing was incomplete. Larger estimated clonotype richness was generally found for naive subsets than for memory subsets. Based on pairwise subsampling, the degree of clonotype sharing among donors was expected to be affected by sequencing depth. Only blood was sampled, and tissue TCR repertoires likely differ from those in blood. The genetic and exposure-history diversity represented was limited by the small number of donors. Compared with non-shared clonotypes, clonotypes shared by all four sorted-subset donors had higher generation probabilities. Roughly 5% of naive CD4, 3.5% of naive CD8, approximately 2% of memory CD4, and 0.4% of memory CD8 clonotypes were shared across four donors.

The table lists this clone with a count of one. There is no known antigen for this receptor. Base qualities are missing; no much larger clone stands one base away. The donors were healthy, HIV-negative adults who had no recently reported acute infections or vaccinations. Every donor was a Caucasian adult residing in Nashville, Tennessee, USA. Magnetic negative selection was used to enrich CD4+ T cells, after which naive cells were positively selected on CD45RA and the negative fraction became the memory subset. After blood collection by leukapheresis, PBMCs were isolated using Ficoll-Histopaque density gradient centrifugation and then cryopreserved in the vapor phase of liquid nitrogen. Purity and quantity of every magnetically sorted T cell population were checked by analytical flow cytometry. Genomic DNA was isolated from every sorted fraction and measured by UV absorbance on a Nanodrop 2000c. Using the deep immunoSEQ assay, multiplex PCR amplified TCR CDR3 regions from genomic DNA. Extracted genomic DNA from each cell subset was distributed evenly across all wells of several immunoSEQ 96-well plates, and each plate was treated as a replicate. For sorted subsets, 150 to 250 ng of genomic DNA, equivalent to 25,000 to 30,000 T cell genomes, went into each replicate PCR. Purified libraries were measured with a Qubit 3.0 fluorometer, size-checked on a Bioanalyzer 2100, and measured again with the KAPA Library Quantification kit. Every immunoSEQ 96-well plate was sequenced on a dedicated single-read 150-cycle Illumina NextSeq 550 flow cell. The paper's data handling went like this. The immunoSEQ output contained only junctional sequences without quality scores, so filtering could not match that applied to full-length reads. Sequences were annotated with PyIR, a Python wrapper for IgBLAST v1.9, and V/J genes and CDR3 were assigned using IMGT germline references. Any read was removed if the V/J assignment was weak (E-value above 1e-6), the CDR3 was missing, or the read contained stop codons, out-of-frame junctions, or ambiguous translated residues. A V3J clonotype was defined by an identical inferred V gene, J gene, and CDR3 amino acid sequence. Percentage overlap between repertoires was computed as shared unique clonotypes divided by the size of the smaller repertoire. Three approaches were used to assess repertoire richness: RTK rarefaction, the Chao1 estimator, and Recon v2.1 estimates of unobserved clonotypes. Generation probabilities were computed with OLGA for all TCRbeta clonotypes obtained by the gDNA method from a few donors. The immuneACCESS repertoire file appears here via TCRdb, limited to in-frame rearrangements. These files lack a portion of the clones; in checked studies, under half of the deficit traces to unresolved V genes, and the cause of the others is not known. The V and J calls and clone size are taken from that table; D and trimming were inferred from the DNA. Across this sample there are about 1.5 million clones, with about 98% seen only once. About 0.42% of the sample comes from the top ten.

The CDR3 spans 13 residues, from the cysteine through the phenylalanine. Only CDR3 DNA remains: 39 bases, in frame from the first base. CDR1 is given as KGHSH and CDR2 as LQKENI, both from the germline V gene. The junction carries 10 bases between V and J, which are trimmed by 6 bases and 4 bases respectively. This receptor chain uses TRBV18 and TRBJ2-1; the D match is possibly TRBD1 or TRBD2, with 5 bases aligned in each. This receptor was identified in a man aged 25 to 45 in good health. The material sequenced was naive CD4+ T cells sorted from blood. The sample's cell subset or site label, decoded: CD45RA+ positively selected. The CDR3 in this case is CASSEGTYNEQFF. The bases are TGTGCCAGCTCCGAGGGGACGTACAATGAGCAGTTCTTC.